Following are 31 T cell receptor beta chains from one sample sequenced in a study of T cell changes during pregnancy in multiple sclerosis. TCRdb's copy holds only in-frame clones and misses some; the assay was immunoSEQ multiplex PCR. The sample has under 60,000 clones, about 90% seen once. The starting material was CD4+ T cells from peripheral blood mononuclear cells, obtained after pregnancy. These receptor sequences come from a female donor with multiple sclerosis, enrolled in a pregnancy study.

This CDR3 is CATRDQGTGNEKLFF. CDR3 coding DNA: TGTGCCACAAGAGATCAGGGGACAGGGAATGAAAAACTGTTTTTT. The V and J genes are TRBV2 and TRBJ1-4; 9 nucleotides match TRBD1. The V segment lost 10 bases and the J segment 5 bases; nucleotides outside the gene matches: 11. The CDR3 loop spans 15 amino acids. Germline V gene data show CDR1 as SNHLY and CDR2 as FYNNEI.

The CDR3 sequence: CASRPGRGRSSYNSPLHF. Written as DNA, the CDR3 is TGTGCCAGCAGGCCAGGGCGGGGGCGAAGCTCCTATAATTCACCCCTCCACTTT. V usage is TRBV27 and J usage is TRBJ1-6; possibly TRBD1 for D (6 bases). The CDR3 has 18 residues. V lost 6 bases and J 0 bases, leaving 18 bases between the germline ends. Germline V gene lookup returns CDR1 MNHEY and CDR2 SMNVEV (reference sequence).

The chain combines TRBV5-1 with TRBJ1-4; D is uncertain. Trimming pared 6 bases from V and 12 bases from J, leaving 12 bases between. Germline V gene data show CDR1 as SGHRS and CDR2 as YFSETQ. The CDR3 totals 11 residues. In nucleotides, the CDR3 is TGCGCCAGCATGGACGGGGAAGAACTGTTTTTT. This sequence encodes CASMDGEELFF.

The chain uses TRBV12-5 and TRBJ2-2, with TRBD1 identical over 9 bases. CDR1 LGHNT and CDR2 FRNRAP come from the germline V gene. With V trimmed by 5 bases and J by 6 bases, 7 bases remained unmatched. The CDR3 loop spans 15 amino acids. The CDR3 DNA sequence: TGTGCTAGTGGTCTTCCTAGACAGGGGGCCGGGGAGCTGTTTTTT. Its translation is CASGLPRQGAGELFF.

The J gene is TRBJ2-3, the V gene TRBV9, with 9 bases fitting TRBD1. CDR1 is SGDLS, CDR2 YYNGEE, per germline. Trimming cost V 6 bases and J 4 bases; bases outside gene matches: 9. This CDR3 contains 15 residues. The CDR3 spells CASKTGGGPSDTQYF. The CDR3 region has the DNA TGTGCCAGCAAGACAGGGGGGGGGCCGTCAGATACGCAGTATTTT.

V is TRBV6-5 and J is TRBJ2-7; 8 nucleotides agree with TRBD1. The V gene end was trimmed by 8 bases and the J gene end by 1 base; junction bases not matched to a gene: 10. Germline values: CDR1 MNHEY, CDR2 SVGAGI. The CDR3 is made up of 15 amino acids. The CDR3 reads CASADSGTGSYEQYF. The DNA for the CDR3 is TGTGCCAGCGCGGATTCCGGGACAGGATCCTACGAGCAGTACTTC.

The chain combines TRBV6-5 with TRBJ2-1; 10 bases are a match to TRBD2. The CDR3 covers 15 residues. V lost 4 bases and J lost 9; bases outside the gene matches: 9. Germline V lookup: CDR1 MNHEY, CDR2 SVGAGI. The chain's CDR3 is CASSSRLAGHSEQFF. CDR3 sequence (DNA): TGTGCCAGCAGTTCCCGACTAGCGGGCCACAGTGAGCAGTTCTTC.

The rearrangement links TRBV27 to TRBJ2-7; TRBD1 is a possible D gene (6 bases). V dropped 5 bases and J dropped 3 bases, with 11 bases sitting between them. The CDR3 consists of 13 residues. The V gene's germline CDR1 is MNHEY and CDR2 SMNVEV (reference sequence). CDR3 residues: CASSRGIFYEQYF. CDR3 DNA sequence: TGTGCCAGCAGTAGGGGGATTTTCTACGAGCAGTACTTC.

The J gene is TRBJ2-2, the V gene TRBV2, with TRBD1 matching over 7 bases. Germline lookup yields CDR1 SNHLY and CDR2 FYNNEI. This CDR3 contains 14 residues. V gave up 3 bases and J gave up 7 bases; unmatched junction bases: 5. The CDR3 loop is CASSEGTVVGELFF. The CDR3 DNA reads TGTGCCAGCAGTGAGGGGACAGTTGTCGGGGAGCTGTTTTTT.

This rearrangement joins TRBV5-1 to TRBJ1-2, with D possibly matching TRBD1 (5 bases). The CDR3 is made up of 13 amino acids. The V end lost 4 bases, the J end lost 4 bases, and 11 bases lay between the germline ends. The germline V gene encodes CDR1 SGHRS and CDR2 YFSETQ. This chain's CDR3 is CASSPGTSYGYTF. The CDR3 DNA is TGCGCCAGCAGCCCAGGGACTAGCTATGGCTACACCTTC.

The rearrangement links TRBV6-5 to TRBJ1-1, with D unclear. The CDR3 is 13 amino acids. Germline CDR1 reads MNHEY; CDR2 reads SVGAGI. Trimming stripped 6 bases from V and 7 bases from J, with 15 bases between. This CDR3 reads CASRAQSTNEAFF. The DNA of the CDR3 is TGTGCCAGCAGAGCTCAGAGTACTAATGAAGCTTTCTTT.

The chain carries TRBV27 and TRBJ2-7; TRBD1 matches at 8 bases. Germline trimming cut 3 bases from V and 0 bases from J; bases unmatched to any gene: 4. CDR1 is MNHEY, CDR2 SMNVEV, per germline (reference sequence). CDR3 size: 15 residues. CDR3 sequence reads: CASSFQGAVSYEQYF. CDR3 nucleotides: TGTGCCAGCAGTTTTCAGGGGGCTGTCTCCTACGAGCAGTACTTC.

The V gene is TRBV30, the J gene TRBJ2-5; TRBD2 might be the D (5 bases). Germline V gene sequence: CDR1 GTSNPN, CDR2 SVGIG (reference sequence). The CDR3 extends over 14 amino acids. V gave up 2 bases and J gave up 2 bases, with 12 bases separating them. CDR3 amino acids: CAWSRMGVQETQYF. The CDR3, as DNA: TGTGCCTGGAGTAGGATGGGAGTTCAAGAGACCCAGTACTTC. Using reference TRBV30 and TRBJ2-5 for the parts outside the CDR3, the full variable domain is SQTIHQWPATLVQPVGSPLSLECTVEGTSNPNLYWYRQAAGRGLQLLFYSVGIGQISSEVPQNLSASRPQDRQFILSSKKLLLSDSGFYLCAWSRMGVQETQYFGPGTRLLVL.

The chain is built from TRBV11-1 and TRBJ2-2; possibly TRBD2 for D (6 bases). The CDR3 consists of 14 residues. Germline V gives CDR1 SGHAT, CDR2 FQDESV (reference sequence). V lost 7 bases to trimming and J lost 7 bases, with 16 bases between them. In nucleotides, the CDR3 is TGTGCCAGCACCCACATGCGGGGTGGCGGGGAGCTGTTTTTT. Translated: CASTHMRGGGELFF.

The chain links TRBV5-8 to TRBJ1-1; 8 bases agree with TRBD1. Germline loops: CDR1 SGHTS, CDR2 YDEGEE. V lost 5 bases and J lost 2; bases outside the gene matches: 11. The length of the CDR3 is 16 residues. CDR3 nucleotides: TGTGCCAGCAGTTGGAACGGACAGGGCGGAAACACTGAAGCTTTCTTT. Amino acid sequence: CASSWNGQGGNTEAFF.

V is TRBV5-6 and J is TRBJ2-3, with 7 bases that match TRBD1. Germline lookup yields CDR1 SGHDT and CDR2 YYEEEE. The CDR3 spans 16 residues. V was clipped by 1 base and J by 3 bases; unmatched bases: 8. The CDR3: CASSLRGQWVTDTQYF. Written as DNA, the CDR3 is TGTGCCAGCAGCTTGAGGGGGCAGTGGGTGACAGATACGCAGTATTTT. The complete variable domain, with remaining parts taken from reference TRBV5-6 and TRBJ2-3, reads DAGVTQSPTHLIKTRGQQVTLRCSPKSGHDTVSWYQQALGQGPQFIFQYYEEEERQRGNFPDRFSGHQFPNYSSELNVNALLLGDSALYLCASSLRGQWVTDTQYFGPGTRLTVL.

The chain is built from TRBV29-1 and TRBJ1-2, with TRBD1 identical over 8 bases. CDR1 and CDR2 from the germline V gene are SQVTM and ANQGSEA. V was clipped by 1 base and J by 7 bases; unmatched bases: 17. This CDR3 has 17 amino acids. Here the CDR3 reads CSVEARDRLSIGGGYTF. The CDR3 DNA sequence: TGCAGCGTTGAAGCCCGGGACAGGTTATCTATAGGTGGTGGCTACACCTTC.

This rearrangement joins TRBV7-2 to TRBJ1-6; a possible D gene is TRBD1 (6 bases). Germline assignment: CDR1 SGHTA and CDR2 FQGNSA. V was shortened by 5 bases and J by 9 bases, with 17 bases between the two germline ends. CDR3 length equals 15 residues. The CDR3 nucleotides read TGTGCCAGCAGCCCCCAGGCAGGGGTTGGTTCACCCCTCCACTTT. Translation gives CASSPQAGVGSPLHF.

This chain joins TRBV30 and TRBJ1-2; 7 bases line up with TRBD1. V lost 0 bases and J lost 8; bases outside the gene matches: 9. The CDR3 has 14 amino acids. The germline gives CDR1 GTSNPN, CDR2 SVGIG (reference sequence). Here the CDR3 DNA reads TGTGCCTGGAGTGTACCCAAGGGGGCTGGAGGCTACACCTTC. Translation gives CAWSVPKGAGGYTF.

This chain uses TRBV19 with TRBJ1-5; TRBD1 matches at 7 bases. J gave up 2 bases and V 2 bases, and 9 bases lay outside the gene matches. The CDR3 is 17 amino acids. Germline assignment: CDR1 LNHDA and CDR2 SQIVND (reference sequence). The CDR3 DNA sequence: TGTGCCAGTAGTATAATTGGGACAGCGCCTGGCAATCAGCCCCAGCATTTT. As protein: CASSIIGTAPGNQPQHF.

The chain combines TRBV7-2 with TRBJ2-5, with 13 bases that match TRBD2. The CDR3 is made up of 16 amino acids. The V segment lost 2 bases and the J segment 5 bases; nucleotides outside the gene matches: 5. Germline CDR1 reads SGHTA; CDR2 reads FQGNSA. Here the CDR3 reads CASSLKLAGGPETQYF. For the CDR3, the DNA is TGTGCCAGCAGCTTAAAACTAGCGGGGGGGCCGGAGACCCAGTACTTC. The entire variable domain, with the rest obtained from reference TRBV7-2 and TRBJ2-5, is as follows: GAGVSQSPSNKVTEKGKDVELRCDPISGHTALYWYRQSLGQGLEFLIYFQGNSAPDKSGLPSDRFSAERTGGSVSTLTIQRTQQEDSAVYLCASSLKLAGGPETQYFGPGTRLLVL.

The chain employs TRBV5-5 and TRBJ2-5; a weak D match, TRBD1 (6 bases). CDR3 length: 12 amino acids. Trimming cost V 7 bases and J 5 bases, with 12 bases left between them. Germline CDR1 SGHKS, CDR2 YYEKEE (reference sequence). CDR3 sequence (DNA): TGTGCCAGCGGACAGACAGGCGAGACCCAGTACTTC. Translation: CASGQTGETQYF.

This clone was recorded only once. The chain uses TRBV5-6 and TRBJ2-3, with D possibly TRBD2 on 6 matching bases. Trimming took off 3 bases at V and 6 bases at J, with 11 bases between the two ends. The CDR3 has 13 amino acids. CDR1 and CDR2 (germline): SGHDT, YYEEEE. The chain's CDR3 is CASSSVGTDTQYF. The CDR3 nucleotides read TGTGCCAGCAGCTCGGTGGGGACTGATACGCAGTATTTT.

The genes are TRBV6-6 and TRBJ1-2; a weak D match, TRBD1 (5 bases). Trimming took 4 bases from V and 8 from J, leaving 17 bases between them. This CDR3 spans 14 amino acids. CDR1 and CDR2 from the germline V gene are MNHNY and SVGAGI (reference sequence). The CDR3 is CASSSGAREGGYTF. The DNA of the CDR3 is TGTGCCAGCAGTTCCGGGGCCCGGGAGGGGGGCTACACCTTC.

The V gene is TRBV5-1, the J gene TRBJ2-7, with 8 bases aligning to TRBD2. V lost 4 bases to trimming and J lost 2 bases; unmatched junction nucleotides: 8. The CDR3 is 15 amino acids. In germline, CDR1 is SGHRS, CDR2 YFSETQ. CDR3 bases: TGCGCCAGCAGCCTCAAGCGGGGGCGAGCCTACGAGCAGTACTTC. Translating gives CASSLKRGRAYEQYF.

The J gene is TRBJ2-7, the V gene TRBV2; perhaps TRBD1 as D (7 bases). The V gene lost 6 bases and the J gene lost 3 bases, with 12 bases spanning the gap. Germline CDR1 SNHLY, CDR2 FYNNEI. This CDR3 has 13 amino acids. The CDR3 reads CASRRDRNYEQYF. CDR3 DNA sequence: TGTGCCAGCAGGCGGGACAGAAACTACGAGCAGTACTTC. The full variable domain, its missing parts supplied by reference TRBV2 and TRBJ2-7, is EPEVTQTPSHQVTQMGQEVILRCVPISNHLYFYWYRQILGQKVEFLVSFYNNEISEKSEIFDDQFSVERPDGSNFTLKIRSTKLEDSAMYFCASRRDRNYEQYFGPGTRLTVT.

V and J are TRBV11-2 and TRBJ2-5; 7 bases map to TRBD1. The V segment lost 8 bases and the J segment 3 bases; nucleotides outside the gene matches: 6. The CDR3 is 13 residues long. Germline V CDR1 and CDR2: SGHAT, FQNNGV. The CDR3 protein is CASLRGPEETQYF. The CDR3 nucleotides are TGTGCCAGCTTGAGGGGGCCGGAAGAGACCCAGTACTTC.

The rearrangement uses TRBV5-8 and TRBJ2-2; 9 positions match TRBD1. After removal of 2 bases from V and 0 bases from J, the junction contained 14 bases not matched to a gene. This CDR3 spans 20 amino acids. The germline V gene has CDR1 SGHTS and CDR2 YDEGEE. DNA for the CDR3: TGTGCCAGCAGCTTCCCCGGGACAGGGTTAACGATCGCGAACACCGGGGAGCTGTTTTTT. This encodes CASSFPGTGLTIANTGELFF.

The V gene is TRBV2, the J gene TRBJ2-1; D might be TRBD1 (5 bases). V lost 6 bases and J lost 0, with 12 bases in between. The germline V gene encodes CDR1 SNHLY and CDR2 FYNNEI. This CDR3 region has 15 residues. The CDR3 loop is CASSPQGSSYNEQFF. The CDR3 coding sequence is TGTGCCAGCAGCCCCCAGGGTAGCTCCTACAATGAGCAGTTCTTC.

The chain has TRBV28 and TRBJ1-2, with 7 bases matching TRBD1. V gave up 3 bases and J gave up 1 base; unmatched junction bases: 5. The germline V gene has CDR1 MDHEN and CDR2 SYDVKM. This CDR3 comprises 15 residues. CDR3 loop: CASSLGQKFNYGYTF. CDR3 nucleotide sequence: TGTGCCAGCAGTTTGGGACAGAAGTTTAACTATGGCTACACCTTC.

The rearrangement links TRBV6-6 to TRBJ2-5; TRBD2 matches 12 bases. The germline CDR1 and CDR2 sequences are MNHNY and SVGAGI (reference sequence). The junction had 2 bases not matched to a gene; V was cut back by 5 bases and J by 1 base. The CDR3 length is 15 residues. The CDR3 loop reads CASSATSGSQETQYF. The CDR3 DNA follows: TGTGCCAGCAGTGCGACTAGCGGGAGCCAAGAGACCCAGTACTTC.